The T cell receptor beta chain under discussion was sequenced for a study of beta chain features in type 1 diabetes. Study-level information: Regarding age, gender and cell yields, patients proved similar to healthy donors.

This clone has ten or more counts. The antigen is not known. What was sequenced were expressed TCRB transcripts, since all of the isolated RNA had been reverse transcribed. The average read count of naive, central memory and regulatory T cell samples was about 3.3 million. The method was immunoSEQ multiplex PCR; TCRdb's version includes in-frame clones alone and lacks a portion of them. The sample includes more than 120,000 clones, more than 9% of them seen just once. Study-wide points: For TCRB rearrangement, an influence of HLA type remained unresolved here.

This CDR3 comprises 14 residues. CDR1 is SGDLS and CDR2 is YYNGEE in the germline V gene. Trimming took 3 bases from V and 10 from J; bases not matched to a gene: 11. This TCR came from a man between 18 and 35 years old in good health. The material sequenced was naive CD4+ T cells from blood. The chain recombines TRBV9 with TRBJ1-2; TRBD1 aligns across 8 bases. CDR3 region: CASSAGSRGLAYTF. CDR3 nucleotides: TGTGCCAGCAGCGCCGGAAGCAGGGGGCTTGCCTACACCTTC.